This is a list of T cell receptor beta chains from one sample in a study of CD8 T cells in Susac syndrome. TCRdb passed the immunoSEQ multiplex PCR reads through MiXCR, listing each CDR3 protein once. Of 400,000 or so distinct CDR3 sequences in the sample, approximately 85% are singletons; the top ten hold more than 0.09%. The sequencing sample was made of CD8+ T cells from PBMCs. The receptors come from a human donor with multiple sclerosis. The CDR3 runs from the conserved cysteine through the conserved F or W. Each record gives: J gene, V gene, clone size, D gene, CDR3 protein, CDR3 DNA. D genes are given only for firm matches. Clone size is stated in some rows and not others, as once, few, many or a class when expanded.

>TRBJ2-5|TRBV6-5|.|TRBD2
CASSQAGVEETQYF
TGTGCCAGCAGCCAAGCGGGGGTGGAAGAGACCCAGTACTTC
>TRBJ2-7|TRBV19|.|TRBD1
CASSFGQGGTYEQYF
TGTGCCAGTAGTTTCGGACAGGGCGGGACCTACGAGCAGTACTTC
>TRBJ2-7|TRBV25-1|few|TRBD2
CASSEFGGRPYEQYF
TGTGCCAGCAGTGAATTCGGGGGGAGGCCCTACGAGCAGTACTTC
>TRBJ2-3|TRBV6-5|.|TRBD1
CASSYSFGTGDLASTDTQYF
TGTGCCAGCAGTTACTCATTTGGGACAGGGGACCTCGCTAGCACAGATACGCAGTATTTT
>TRBJ2-4|TRBV6-5|.|.
CASSHDGEGENIQYF
TGTGCCAGCAGCCACGACGGGGAAGGAGAAAACATTCAGTACTTC
>TRBJ2-1|TRBV5-1|.|.
CASSLDPGPDNEQFF
TGCGCCAGCAGCTTGGATCCCGGACCCGACAATGAGCAGTTCTTC
>TRBJ1-2|TRBV6-1|.|.
CASSRLNYYGYTF
TGTGCCAGCAGCCGATTGAACTACTATGGCTACACCTTC
>TRBJ2-1|TRBV5-1|.|.
CASSGTQTNEQFF
TGCGCCAGCAGCGGGACCCAGACCAATGAGCAGTTCTTC
>TRBJ1-1|TRBV6-1|.|.
CASSAQPEDTEAFF
TGTGCCAGCAGTGCGCAACCGGAGGACACTGAAGCTTTCTTT
>TRBJ1-1|TRBV20-1|.|.
CSARVPGGVNTEAFF
TGCAGTGCTAGAGTCCCGGGAGGGGTGAACACTGAAGCTTTCTTT
>TRBJ2-1|TRBV30|.|.
CAWRVNEQFF
TGTGCCTGGAGGGTCAATGAGCAGTTCTTC
>TRBJ2-7|TRBV20-1|once|TRBD2
CSARAGLAGGYEQYF
TGCAGTGCTAGAGCGGGACTAGCGGGAGGGTACGAGCAGTACTTC
>TRBJ2-7|TRBV7-9|.|.
CASSTDSDYEQYF
TGTGCCAGCAGCACAGACAGCGACTACGAGCAGTACTTC
>TRBJ2-3|TRBV28|.|.
CASSFISGTDTQYF
TGTGCCAGCAGTTTTATCAGCGGCACAGATACGCAGTATTTT
>TRBJ2-1|TRBV27|.|.
CASSLGPGEQFF
TGTGCCAGCAGTCTCGGTCCGGGTGAGCAGTTCTTC
>TRBJ1-6|TRBV6-1|few|.
CASSTLGQEPLHF
TGTGCCAGCAGTACCCTCGGGCAGGAGCCCCTCCACTTT
>TRBJ1-1|TRBV27|.|TRBD1
CASGDRGEMNTEAFF
TGTGCCAGCGGGGACAGGGGCGAAATGAACACTGAAGCTTTCTTT
>TRBJ1-1|TRBV5-1|many|.
CASSPGTGNTEAFF
TGTGCCAGCAGTCCCGGGACGGGGAACACTGAAGCTTTCTTT
>TRBJ2-7|TRBV20-1|few|.
CSARDPATSYEQYF
TGCAGTGCTAGAGATCCAGCGACCTCCTACGAGCAGTACTTC
>TRBJ2-3|TRBV2|.|TRBD1
CARAGTGGTDTQYF
TGTGCCAGAGCCGGGACAGGGGGCACAGATACGCAGTATTTT